This record concerns one TCR beta chain sequence. Antigen: not known. Produced via immunoSEQ multiplex PCR; TCRdb's table is partial and in-frame only. The data hold about 2,500 clones, with about 85% observed a single time. This specimen belongs to a study of brain metastases from non-small cell lung cancer. General study points: TCR repertoires overlapped largely between brain metastases and matched primaries. T-cell infiltration was lower in brain metastases than primaries (P < 0.001). In roughly 64% of brain metastases, T-cell clones were expanded compared with matched primary tumors.

The sequence derives from a donor aged 40 or over with non-small cell lung cancer. Sequencing input: primary lung tumor tissue.

As DNA, the CDR3 is TGCGCCAGCAGTGACTCCGGGACAGGAGGTGGCCAGTACTTC. This sequence encodes CASSDSGTGGGQYF. This rearrangement joins TRBV10-1 to TRBJ2-5; 8 bases fit TRBD1. This CDR3 comprises 14 residues. Germline V lookup: CDR1 WNHNN, CDR2 SYGVQD (reference sequence). V was clipped by 3 bases and J by 10 bases; unmatched bases: 10.